The rows below give T cell receptor beta chains drawn from one sample of a study of blood T cells in healthy people across ages. TCRdb fed the 5' RACE reads into MiXCR, producing one record per CDR3 protein. The sample includes about 970,000 distinct CDR3 sequences, 51% of them seen just once. The specimen was blood. These TCRs come from an older woman in good health. Each CDR3 is given with its conserved first and last residue. Rows may omit the clone size; those that give it use once, few, many or a size class.

v_call: TRBV20-1; clone_size: .; j_call: TRBJ1-2; cdr3_aa: CSAKTKQGRYGYTF
v_call: TRBV4-1; clone_size: .; j_call: TRBJ2-1; cdr3_aa: CASSQDRDDHNEQFF
v_call: TRBV20-1; clone_size: .; j_call: TRBJ2-7; cdr3_aa: CSALDRLVYEQYF
v_call: TRBV28; clone_size: .; j_call: .; cdr3_aa: CASSFNPSGRLSYEQYF
v_call: TRBV20-1; clone_size: few; j_call: TRBJ2-1; cdr3_aa: CSADVGKTYNEQFF
v_call: TRBV23-1; clone_size: .; j_call: TRBJ2-1; cdr3_aa: CASSQSEMEEFRDEQFF
v_call: TRBV20-1; clone_size: .; j_call: TRBJ1-2; cdr3_aa: CSARPGFYGYTF
v_call: TRBV20-1; clone_size: .; j_call: TRBJ2-1; cdr3_aa: CSASAISGRGDEQFF
v_call: TRBV5-6; clone_size: few; j_call: TRBJ1-2; cdr3_aa: CASSPLTGHFGGYTF
v_call: TRBV15; clone_size: .; j_call: .; cdr3_aa: CATSGRLAWYEQYF
v_call: TRBV13; clone_size: .; j_call: TRBJ2-5; cdr3_aa: CASSLGLGTEQETQYF
v_call: TRBV11-1; clone_size: .; j_call: TRBJ1-4; cdr3_aa: CASSLANFRDRLASTNEKLFF
v_call: TRBV3-1; clone_size: once; j_call: TRBJ2-5; cdr3_aa: CASSPPAGGPQTQYF
v_call: TRBV5-6; clone_size: .; j_call: TRBJ2-5; cdr3_aa: CVSSPGLFVQETQYF
v_call: TRBV28; clone_size: .; j_call: TRBJ2-3; cdr3_aa: CASRNDRGGFTADTQYF
v_call: TRBV28; clone_size: .; j_call: TRBJ2-7; cdr3_aa: CASRLASGDHYEQYF
v_call: TRBV4-2; clone_size: .; j_call: TRBJ2-7; cdr3_aa: CASSHGLAGANSYEQYF
v_call: TRBV20-1; clone_size: .; j_call: TRBJ2-5; cdr3_aa: CSARHGSPPLNEPETQYF
v_call: TRBV27; clone_size: .; j_call: TRBJ2-7; cdr3_aa: CASSVTVFSYEQYF
v_call: TRBV6-6; clone_size: .; j_call: TRBJ2-7; cdr3_aa: CASSYGDGTSYEQYF
v_call: TRBV20-1; clone_size: .; j_call: TRBJ2-3; cdr3_aa: CSATLGRGNTDTQYF
v_call: TRBV7-2; clone_size: .; j_call: TRBJ2-3; cdr3_aa: CASTVDRNTDTQYF
v_call: TRBV29-1; clone_size: once; j_call: TRBJ2-3; cdr3_aa: CSASVGTTDTQYF
v_call: TRBV4-2; clone_size: .; j_call: TRBJ2-3; cdr3_aa: CASSQDRSGSEDTQYF
v_call: TRBV24-1; clone_size: .; j_call: TRBJ2-1; cdr3_aa: CATSDLPMLAGNNEQFF
v_call: TRBV5-4; clone_size: .; j_call: .; cdr3_aa: CASSLGSGGASEQYF
v_call: TRBV5-1; clone_size: .; j_call: TRBJ2-5; cdr3_aa: CASSITPGTGGQETQYF
v_call: TRBV7-2; clone_size: .; j_call: TRBJ1-2; cdr3_aa: CASSLQITGINYGYTF
v_call: TRBV10-3; clone_size: .; j_call: TRBJ2-7; cdr3_aa: CAISESGQGEDEQYF
v_call: TRBV3-1; clone_size: .; j_call: TRBJ1-4; cdr3_aa: CASSRGDLNEKLFF
v_call: TRBV28; clone_size: .; j_call: TRBJ2-4; cdr3_aa: CASSPGAPGIQYF
v_call: TRBV5-1; clone_size: .; j_call: TRBJ2-5; cdr3_aa: CASSFVSGGFQETQYF
v_call: TRBV5-1; clone_size: .; j_call: TRBJ2-7; cdr3_aa: CASSPSGTELEQYF
v_call: TRBV12-3/TRBV12-4; clone_size: .; j_call: TRBJ2-3; cdr3_aa: CASSPGDEGTQYF
v_call: TRBV10-3; clone_size: .; j_call: TRBJ2-3; cdr3_aa: CAISQTSGTDTQYF
v_call: TRBV3-1; clone_size: .; j_call: TRBJ2-1; cdr3_aa: CASIRIDRGHEQFF
v_call: TRBV20-1; clone_size: .; j_call: TRBJ2-7; cdr3_aa: CSASGTSGNLPYEQYF
v_call: TRBV7-3; clone_size: .; j_call: TRBJ2-3; cdr3_aa: CASSDHPGVGTDTQYF
v_call: TRBV6-2/TRBV6-3; clone_size: .; j_call: TRBJ2-3; cdr3_aa: CASTPDGLGDTQYF
v_call: TRBV6-5; clone_size: .; j_call: TRBJ1-2; cdr3_aa: CASSYAPTGFGYTF